These 30 T cell receptor beta chains share one sample of origin, sequenced in a study of shared clonotypes between healthy human individuals. Using immunoSEQ multiplex PCR, the repertoire was profiled, and TCRdb retains in-frame clones only, with some absent. The sample contains around 690,000 clones, roughly 91% of which appear only once. Material: memory CD8+ T cells from PBMCs. This sample's subset: CD45RO+ cells pooled with CCR7-negative TemRA cells. These receptors were taken from a man between 18 and 29 years old in good health. Some clones in this sample may be carry-over from other donors' samples.

The chain recombines TRBV28 with TRBJ1-5; D is uncertain. Trimming left V 3 bases short and J 3 bases short, with 15 bases between. The CDR3 sequence is 16 residues long. Per germline, CDR1 MDHEN and CDR2 SYDVKM. The CDR3 reads CASSLHGGVLNQPQHF. Written as DNA, the CDR3 is TGTGCCAGCAGTTTGCACGGCGGGGTGCTCAATCAGCCCCAGCATTTT.

This chain connects TRBV15 to TRBJ2-4; D possibly uses TRBD1 or TRBD2 (5 bases each). CDR3 length: 14 amino acids. V lost 8 bases, J lost 5 bases, and 16 bases lay in between. Germline V lookup: CDR1 LNHNV, CDR2 YYDKDF (reference sequence). CDR3 nucleotide sequence: TGTGCCACCCGCACTCGGGGCCGCCAAAACATTCAGTACTTC. Translated: CATRTRGRQNIQYF.

This chain connects TRBV19 to TRBJ2-3; TRBD2 is a possible D gene (6 bases). CDR3 length equals 15 residues. Trimming shortened V by 3 bases and J by 4 bases, and 14 bases separated the two germline ends. Germline lookup yields CDR1 LNHDA and CDR2 SQIVND (reference sequence). CDR3 amino acids: CASSMSPRDSDTQYF. CDR3 nucleotide sequence: TGTGCCAGTAGTATGTCCCCACGGGACTCAGATACGCAGTATTTT.

Comments on this clone: This specimen includes other DNA sequences encoding the same CDR3. The J gene is TRBJ1-1, the V gene TRBV6-5; 7 nucleotides match TRBD1. The CDR3 spans 14 residues. Losses at the gene ends were 5 bases for V and 0 bases for J; bases not matched to a gene: 3. Germline V lookup: CDR1 MNHEY, CDR2 SVGAGI. The chain's CDR3 is CASSRQGLNTEAFF. CDR3 DNA: TGTGCCAGCAGTCGACAGGGTTTGAACACTGAAGCTTTCTTT.

This clone was recorded once. The V and J genes are TRBV4-2 and TRBJ2-5, with D perhaps being TRBD1 or TRBD2 (5 bases each). The tail of the sequence fits TRBJ2-7 better, so the J call may be wrong. The CDR3 is 15 residues long. CDR1 LGHNA and CDR2 YNFKEQ come from the germline V gene. Written as DNA, the CDR3 is TGTGCCAGCAGCCAAGATTCGGGGCAGGGCTACGAGCAGTACTTC. Encoded protein: CASSQDSGQGYEQYF.

This chain uses TRBV19 with TRBJ2-1; TRBD2 agrees at 10 bases. CDR1 is LNHDA, CDR2 SQIVND, per germline (reference sequence). V was clipped by 6 bases and J by 0 bases; unmatched bases: 5. The CDR3 runs 16 residues. The CDR3 DNA is TGTGCCAGTAGATCGGGACTAGCGTTCTCCTACAATGAGCAGTTCTTC. This encodes CASRSGLAFSYNEQFF.

The chain uses TRBV9 and TRBJ2-3; D remains unclear. V was trimmed by 3 bases and J by 0 bases, leaving 5 bases between them. The CDR3 contains 13 residues. The germline V gene has CDR1 SGDLS and CDR2 YYNGEE. The DNA of the CDR3 is TGTGCCAGCAGCGAGTATAGCACAGATACGCAGTATTTT. Translating gives CASSEYSTDTQYF.

The rearrangement links TRBV7-8 to TRBJ2-1, with 9 bases identical to TRBD2. CDR1 SGHVS and CDR2 FQNEAQ come from the germline V gene. V gave up 2 bases and J gave up 8 bases; unmatched junction bases: 7. CDR3 length: 15 residues. Here the CDR3 reads CASSLWGLAFDEQFF. CDR3 nucleotides: TGTGCCAGCAGCTTATGGGGACTAGCTTTCGATGAGCAGTTCTTC.

The chain links TRBV10-2 to TRBJ2-5; the D gene is possibly TRBD1 (6 bases). The ends were cut back, 5 bases at V and 4 bases at J, with 17 bases in the middle. There are 15 residues in the CDR3. Germline V gene lookup returns CDR1 WSHSY and CDR2 SAAADI. CDR3 nucleotide sequence: TGCGCCAGCAGTTCCCGGGACATCTCCCCAGAGACCCAGTACTTC. Translated, it gives CASSSRDISPETQYF.

This chain connects TRBV4-2 to TRBJ2-7; 9 nucleotides line up with TRBD2. J lost 6 bases, V lost 1 base, and 7 bases had no gene match. The CDR3 has 15 amino acids. Germline V gives CDR1 LGHNA, CDR2 YNFKEQ. The CDR3: CASSQGPGTSSEQYF. The CDR3 DNA is TGTGCCAGCAGCCAAGGTCCCGGGACTAGCTCCGAGCAGTACTTC.

V is TRBV29-1 and J is TRBJ2-7, with TRBD2 matching over 7 bases. V shed 7 bases and J 0 bases; nucleotides not matched to a gene: 6. The length of the CDR3 is 13 residues. CDR1 and CDR2 (germline): SQVTM, ANQGSEA. CDR3: CSAGERGSYEQYF. The CDR3 DNA is TGCAGCGCCGGGGAGCGGGGCTCCTACGAGCAGTACTTC.

This clone occurred once. The chain joins TRBV27 to TRBJ2-1, with no clear D. Germline CDR1 is MNHEY and CDR2 is SMNVEV (reference sequence). V gave up 3 bases and J gave up 7 bases, with 16 bases separating them. This CDR3 contains 15 residues. The CDR3 loop reads CASSLGPIPSNEQFF. CDR3 sequence (DNA): TGTGCCAGCAGTTTGGGCCCGATCCCTTCTAATGAGCAGTTCTTC.

The genes are TRBV9 and TRBJ2-7, with D perhaps TRBD1 (5 bases). V was pared by 0 bases and J by 4 bases, with 14 bases between. The CDR3 sequence is 15 residues long. Looked up from germline, CDR1 is SGDLS and CDR2 is YYNGEE. The CDR3 spells CASSVGQGIVYEQYF. CDR3 in DNA: TGTGCCAGCAGCGTAGGGCAGGGTATCGTGTACGAGCAGTACTTC.

A remark on this clone: Distinct nucleotide sequences in the sample also encode this CDR3. This chain uses TRBV9 with TRBJ2-7, with D perhaps TRBD1 (6 bases). From germline, CDR1 is SGDLS and CDR2 YYNGEE. Trimming left V 0 bases short and J 5 bases short, with 9 bases between. The CDR3 covers 13 residues. The CDR3 loop is CASSVVPGDEQYF. Here the CDR3 DNA reads TGTGCCAGCAGCGTAGTACCAGGGGACGAGCAGTACTTC.

The V call is TRBV19, the J call TRBJ1-5, with D possibly TRBD1 on 6 matching bases. Trimming left V 3 bases short and J 7 bases short, with 13 bases between. Germline-derived CDR1 and CDR2 are LNHDA and SQIVND (reference sequence). The CDR3 is made up of 14 amino acids. The CDR3 DNA sequence: TGTGCCAGTAGTATTCTGGGGGCAGGGCAGCCCCAGCATTTT. This codes for CASSILGAGQPQHF.

The rearrangement links TRBV10-3 to TRBJ2-3; unclear D gene. This CDR3 spans 13 amino acids. CDR1 and CDR2 (germline): ENHRY, SYGVKD. V was trimmed by 7 bases and J by 2 bases, leaving 10 bases between them. The CDR3 is CAIKGEATDTQYF. DNA of the CDR3: TGTGCCATCAAGGGCGAGGCCACAGATACGCAGTATTTT.

The DNA of the CDR3 is TGTGCCAGCAGCGTACAGGAGGGTATTAATGAGCAGTTCTTC. The encoded protein is CASSVQEGINEQFF. The genes are TRBV9 and TRBJ2-1; weak D call: TRBD2 (6 bases). This CDR3 spans 14 amino acids. CDR1 and CDR2 from the germline V gene are SGDLS and YYNGEE. Between the trimmed V and J ends, which lost 1 base and 7 bases, there was a span of 12 bases.

The chain recombines TRBV5-1 with TRBJ2-3; possible D gene TRBD2, 5 bases. The V and J ends lost 2 bases and 0 bases respectively, with 13 bases between them. This CDR3 is 16 amino acids long. Looked up from germline, CDR1 is SGHRS and CDR2 is YFSETQ. In DNA, the CDR3 is TGCGCCAGCAGCTTTAACGTAGCGATTAGCACAGATACGCAGTATTTT. It codes for CASSFNVAISTDTQYF.

V is TRBV27 and J is TRBJ2-1; 10 positions agree with TRBD2. The junction had 7 bases not matched to a gene; V was cut back by 0 bases and J by 8 bases. The CDR3 sequence is 16 residues long. The V gene's germline CDR1 is MNHEY and CDR2 SMNVEV (reference sequence). CDR3 amino acids: CASSLSSGRAVHEQFF. In DNA form, the CDR3 reads TGTGCCAGCAGTTTATCGAGCGGGAGGGCCGTCCATGAGCAGTTCTTC.

The chain recombines TRBV6-1 with TRBJ2-7; the D gene could be TRBD1 or TRBD2 (5 bases each). The CDR3 has 13 amino acids. CDR1 is MNHNS, CDR2 SASEGT, per germline. Trimming removed 6 bases at V and 3 bases at J, with 12 bases between. The CDR3 loop reads CASSWDGGYEQYF. In nucleotides, the CDR3 is TGTGCCAGCAGCTGGGACGGAGGCTACGAGCAGTACTTC.

The V and J genes are TRBV5-1 and TRBJ2-7, with 7 nucleotides matching TRBD2. V trimming: 4 bases; J trimming: 5 bases; junction bases outside the gene matches: 12. Germline assignment: CDR1 SGHRS and CDR2 YFSETQ. The CDR3 sequence is 15 residues long. The CDR3 coding sequence is TGCGCCAGCAGCCCAACGTCCGGGACTAATCACGAGCAGTACTTC. Amino acid sequence: CASSPTSGTNHEQYF.

The chain is built from TRBV7-7 and TRBJ2-2; D unclear. CDR3 size: 13 residues. Germline CDR1 is SSHAT and CDR2 is FNYEAQ (reference sequence). V was pared by 5 bases and J by 3 bases, with 7 bases between. CDR3 residues: CASSLRHTGELFF. DNA for the CDR3: TGTGCCAGCAGCCTCAGACACACCGGGGAGCTGTTTTTT.

The V gene is TRBV9, the J gene TRBJ1-1; 8 nucleotides agree with TRBD1. The CDR3 totals 16 residues. The V gene end was trimmed by 4 bases and the J gene end by 4 bases; junction bases not matched to a gene: 12. Germline CDR1 is SGDLS and CDR2 is YYNGEE. In DNA form, the CDR3 reads TGTGCCAGCAGCAACCGGGACAGGCAGGCGGGCACTGAAGCTTTCTTT. Its translation is CASSNRDRQAGTEAFF. The entire variable domain, with the rest obtained from reference TRBV9 and TRBJ1-1, is as follows: DSGVTQTPKHLITATGQRVTLRCSPRSGDLSVYWYQQSLDQGLQFLIQYYNGEERAKGNILERFSAQQFPDLHSELNLSSLELGDSALYFCASSNRDRQAGTEAFFGQGTRLTVV.

The chain links TRBV27 to TRBJ2-5; D ambiguous. V lost 0 bases, J lost 13 bases, and 21 bases lay in between. The germline gives CDR1 MNHEY, CDR2 SMNVEV (reference sequence). The CDR3 covers 15 residues. The CDR3 DNA is TGTGCCAGCAGTTTATCCCGCGGAGCAGGTGGTAGTTGGTACTTC. As protein: CASSLSRGAGGSWYF.

This chain uses TRBV27 with TRBJ2-7; a possible D gene is TRBD1 (5 bases). V dropped 3 bases and J dropped 4 bases, with 10 bases sitting between them. Germline-derived CDR1 and CDR2 are MNHEY and SMNVEV (reference sequence). The CDR3 contains 13 residues. Here the CDR3 reads CASSFQGRYEQYF. CDR3 sequence (DNA): TGTGCCAGCAGTTTCCAGGGCCGTTACGAGCAGTACTTC.

This clone has only a few counts. The genes are TRBV29-1 and TRBJ2-4, with a tentative D call TRBD1 (5 bases). V was shortened by 2 bases and J by 8 bases, with 16 bases between the two germline ends. Germline CDR1 is SQVTM and CDR2 is ANQGSEA. The CDR3 has 14 amino acids. Here the CDR3 DNA reads TGCAGCGTTGAACTGTCAGGGCCCCCCGACATTCAGTACTTC. Its translation is CSVELSGPPDIQYF.

This clone was picked up one time. The chain has TRBV7-3 and TRBJ2-2, with 9 nucleotides matching TRBD2. The ends lost 4 bases at V and 1 base at J; junction bases unmatched: 4. CDR1 is SGHTA and CDR2 is FQGTGA in the germline V gene. CDR3 length equals 16 residues. The CDR3 DNA sequence: TGTGCCAGCAGCTCCCTAGCGGGACTGAACACCGGGGAGCTGTTTTTT. It translates to CASSSLAGLNTGELFF.

The V gene is TRBV28, the J gene TRBJ2-1; D is uncertain. Germline CDR1 MDHEN, CDR2 SYDVKM. Trimming took 6 bases from V and 4 from J, leaving 16 bases between them. CDR3 length equals 15 residues. The CDR3 bases are TGTGCCAGCAGGGGTCAGGAGTACCTATACAATGAGCAGTTCTTC. Translated: CASRGQEYLYNEQFF. The whole variable domain, remainder taken from reference TRBV28 and TRBJ2-1, is DVKVTQSSRYLVKRTGEKVFLECVQDMDHENMFWYRQDPGLGLRLIYFSYDVKMKEKGDIPEGYSVSREKKERFSLILESASTNQTSMYLCASRGQEYLYNEQFFGPGTRLTVL.

The V gene is TRBV5-1, the J gene TRBJ2-2; 8 bases match TRBD1. This CDR3 has 16 residues. V lost 0 bases to trimming and J lost 3 bases; unmatched junction nucleotides: 4. Germline V lookup: CDR1 SGHRS, CDR2 YFSETQ. In DNA form, the CDR3 reads TGCGCCAGCAGCTTGGAGGACAGGGATTACACCGGGGAGCTGTTTTTT. Residues: CASSLEDRDYTGELFF.

This chain connects TRBV11-2 to TRBJ1-3; no reliable D call. V was clipped by 0 bases and J by 0 bases, with 12 bases between them. This CDR3 spans 17 amino acids. Germline assignment: CDR1 SGHAT and CDR2 FQNNGV. The CDR3 DNA reads as TGTGCCAGCAGCTTAGATTTGAATAGCTACTCTGGAAACACCATATATTTT. Protein: CASSLDLNSYSGNTIYF.